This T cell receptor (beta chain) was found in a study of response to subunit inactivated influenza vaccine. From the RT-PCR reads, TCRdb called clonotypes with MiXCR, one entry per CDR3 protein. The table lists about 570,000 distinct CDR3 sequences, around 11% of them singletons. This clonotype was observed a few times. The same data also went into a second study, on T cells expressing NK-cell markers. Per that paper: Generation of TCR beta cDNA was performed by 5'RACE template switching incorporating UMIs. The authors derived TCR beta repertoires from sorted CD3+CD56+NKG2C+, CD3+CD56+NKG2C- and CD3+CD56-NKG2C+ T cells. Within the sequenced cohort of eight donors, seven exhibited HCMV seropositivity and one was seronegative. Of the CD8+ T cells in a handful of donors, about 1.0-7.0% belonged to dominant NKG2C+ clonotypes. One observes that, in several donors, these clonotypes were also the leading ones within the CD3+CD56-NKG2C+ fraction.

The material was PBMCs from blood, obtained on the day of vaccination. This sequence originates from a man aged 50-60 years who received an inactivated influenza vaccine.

Here the CDR3 DNA reads TGTGCCAGCAGTTACGTGGCAATATCTTCCTACGAGCAGTACTTC. It specifies CASSYVAISSYEQYF. V is TRBV6-2 or TRBV6-3 and J is TRBJ2-7; no clear D. The CDR3 runs 15 residues. Per germline, CDR1 MNHEY and CDR2 SVGEGT. V was pared by 2 bases and J by 1 base, with 12 bases between.